This T cell receptor beta chain was captured in a study of technical replicates of blood from several donors. Trimming pared 6 bases from V and 0 bases from J, leaving 15 bases between. The CDR3 consists of 15 residues. CDR1 is WSHSY and CDR2 is SAAADI in the germline V gene. Produced via immunoSEQ multiplex PCR; TCRdb's table is partial and in-frame only. Of approximately 82,000 clones listed, 75% to 95% are singletons. The sequence was obtained from a human donor in good health. The chain uses TRBV10-2 and TRBJ2-7; possible D gene TRBD1, 5 bases. Input material: T cells isolated from PBMCs. This CDR3 is CASSPGPLSSYEQYF. CDR3 DNA sequence: TGCGCCAGCAGCCCAGGGCCCTTAAGCTCCTACGAGCAGTACTTC.